This T cell receptor (beta chain) was documented in a study of glioma-infiltrating T cells after dendritic cell vaccination. The repertoire was sequenced with immunoSEQ multiplex PCR; TCRdb's copy has only in-frame clones and lacks some. The data show about 94,000 clones, approximately 80% seen once. This clone has just a few counts. Its antigen is not identified. Described time point: after dendritic cell vaccination, including at tumor progression/relapse. Only patients with spare fresh-frozen tumor and over two years of follow-up were included. Study-wide results and limits: Higher TCR clonality did not directly relate to longer survival.

This specimen consisted of blood, obtained after dendritic cell vaccination. This receptor was taken from a human donor with glioblastoma.

The CDR3 region is CASGRTGNNSPLHF. The CDR3 nucleotides are TGTGCCAGCGGTCGGACAGGCAATAATTCACCCCTCCACTTT. V gene TRBV2 combines with J gene TRBJ1-6; TRBD1 aligns across 7 bases. V shed 8 bases and J 5 bases; nucleotides not matched to a gene: 6. CDR3 length equals 14 residues. CDR1 SNHLY and CDR2 FYNNEI come from the germline V gene.